The TCR beta chain described here comes from a study of resident and recirculating memory T cells in vitiligo. Whole-study results and caveats: Non-conserved TCRs across sites and patients suggested distinct clones per lesion. Clonality differed among vitiligo lesions, with no unique dominant clone.

Trimming removed 5 bases at V and 3 bases at J, with 11 bases between. This CDR3 region has 13 residues. In germline, CDR1 is LNHDA, CDR2 SQIVND (reference sequence). In regard to this clone: Its antigen is not identified.

Profiling relied on immunoSEQ multiplex PCR, and the TCRdb table lists in-frame clones only, not all of them. There are tens of thousands of clones in the sample; 90% to 95% occur only once, and 4.9% lies in the top ten. The chain recombines TRBV19 with TRBJ2-7, with a tentative D call TRBD1 (5 bases). This clonotype originated in a male donor with vitiligo. Material for sequencing was blood. CDR3 nucleotide sequence: TGTGCCAGTAGTGCCGTGCAGGGCTACGAGCAGTACTTC. Its protein product is CASSAVQGYEQYF.